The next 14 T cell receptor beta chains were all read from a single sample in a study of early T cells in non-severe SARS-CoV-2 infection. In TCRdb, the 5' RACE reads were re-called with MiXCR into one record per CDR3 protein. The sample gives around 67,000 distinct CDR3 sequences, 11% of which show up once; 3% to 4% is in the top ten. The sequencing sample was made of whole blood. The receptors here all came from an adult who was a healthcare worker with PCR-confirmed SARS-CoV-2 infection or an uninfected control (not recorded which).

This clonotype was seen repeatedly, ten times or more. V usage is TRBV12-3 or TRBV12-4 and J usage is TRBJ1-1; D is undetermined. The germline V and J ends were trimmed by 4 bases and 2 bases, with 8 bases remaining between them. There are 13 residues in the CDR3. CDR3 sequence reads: CASSSGHNTEAFF. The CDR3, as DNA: TGTGCCAGCAGTTCAGGCCATAACACTGAAGCTTTCTTT.

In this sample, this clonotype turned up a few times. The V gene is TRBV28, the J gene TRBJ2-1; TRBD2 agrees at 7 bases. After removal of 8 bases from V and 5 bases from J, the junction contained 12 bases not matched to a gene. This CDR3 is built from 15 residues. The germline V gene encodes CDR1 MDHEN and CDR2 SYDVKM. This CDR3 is CASLTAGAGDNEQFF. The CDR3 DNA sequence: TGTGCCAGCCTCACCGCTGGGGCGGGAGACAATGAGCAGTTCTTC.

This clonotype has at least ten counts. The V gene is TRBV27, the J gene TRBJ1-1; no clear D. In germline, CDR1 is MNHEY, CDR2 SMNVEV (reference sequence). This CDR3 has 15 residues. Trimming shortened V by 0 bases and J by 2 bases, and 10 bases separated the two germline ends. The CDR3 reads CASSLSWTGNTEAFF. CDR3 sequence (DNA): TGTGCCAGCAGTTTATCTTGGACCGGAAACACTGAAGCTTTCTTT.

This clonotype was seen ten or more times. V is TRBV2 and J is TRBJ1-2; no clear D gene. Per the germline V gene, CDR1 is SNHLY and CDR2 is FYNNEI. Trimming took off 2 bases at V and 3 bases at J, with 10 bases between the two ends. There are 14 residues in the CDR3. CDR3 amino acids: CASSERAGYYGYTF. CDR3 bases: TGTGCCAGCAGTGAACGTGCGGGCTACTATGGCTACACCTTC. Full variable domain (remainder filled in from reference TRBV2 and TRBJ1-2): EPEVTQTPSHQVTQMGQEVILRCVPISNHLYFYWYRQILGQKVEFLVSFYNNEISEKSEIFDDQFSVERPDGSNFTLKIRSTKLEDSAMYFCASSERAGYYGYTFGSGTRLTVV.

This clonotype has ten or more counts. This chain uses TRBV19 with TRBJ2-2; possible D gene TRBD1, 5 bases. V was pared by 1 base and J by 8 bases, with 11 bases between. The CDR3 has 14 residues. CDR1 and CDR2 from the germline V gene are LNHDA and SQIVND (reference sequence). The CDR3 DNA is TGTGCCAGTAGTATAGGGGGCGGCCAAGGGGAGCTGTTTTTT. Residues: CASSIGGGQGELFF.

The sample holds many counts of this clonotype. Here the CDR3 reads CSALAGPGTQYF. The CDR3 DNA reads TGCAGTGCCCTAGCGGGGCCAGGGACCCAGTACTTC. The chain has TRBV20-1 and TRBJ2-5; 9 bases line up with TRBD2. There are 12 residues in the CDR3. The germline V gene encodes CDR1 DFQATT and CDR2 SNEGSKA (reference sequence). V was pared by 6 bases and J by 7 bases, with 6 bases of the junction left unmatched.

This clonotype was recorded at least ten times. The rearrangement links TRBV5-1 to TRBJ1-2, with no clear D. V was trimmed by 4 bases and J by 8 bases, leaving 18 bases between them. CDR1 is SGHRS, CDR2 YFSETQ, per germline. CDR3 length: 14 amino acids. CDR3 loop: CASSTETGAGGYTF. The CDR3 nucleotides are TGCGCCAGCAGCACCGAGACGGGTGCGGGGGGCTACACCTTC. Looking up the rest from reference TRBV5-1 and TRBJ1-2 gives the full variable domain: KAGVTQTPRYLIKTRGQQVTLSCSPISGHRSVSWYQQTPGQGLQFLFEYFSETQRNKGNFPGRFSGRQFSNSRSEMNVSTLELGDSALYLCASSTETGAGGYTFGSGTRLTVV.

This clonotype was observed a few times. The CDR3 region has the DNA TGTGCCAGCAGGGGAGGGGGGGCCTACAATGAGCAGTTCTTC. Translation gives CASRGGGAYNEQFF. The V call is TRBV12-3 or TRBV12-4, the J call TRBJ2-1; D might be TRBD2 (7 bases). Trimming took 6 bases from V and 2 from J, leaving 11 bases between them. CDR3 length equals 14 residues.

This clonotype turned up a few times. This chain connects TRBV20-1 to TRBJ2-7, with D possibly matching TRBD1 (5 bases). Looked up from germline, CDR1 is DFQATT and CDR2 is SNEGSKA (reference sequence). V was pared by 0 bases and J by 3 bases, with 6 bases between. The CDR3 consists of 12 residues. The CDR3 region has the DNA TGCAGTGCTAGAGACAGGGACTACGAGCAGTACTTC. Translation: CSARDRDYEQYF.

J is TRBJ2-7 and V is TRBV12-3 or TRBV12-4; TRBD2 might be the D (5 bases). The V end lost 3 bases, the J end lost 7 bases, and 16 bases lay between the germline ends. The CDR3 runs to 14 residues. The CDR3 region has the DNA TGTGCCAGCAGTTTGCCCTCAGTATGGGAGGAGCAGTACTTC. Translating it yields CASSLPSVWEEQYF.

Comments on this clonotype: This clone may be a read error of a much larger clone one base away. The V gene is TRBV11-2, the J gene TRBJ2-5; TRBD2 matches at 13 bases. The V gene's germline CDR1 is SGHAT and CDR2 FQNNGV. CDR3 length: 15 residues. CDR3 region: CVSEGTSGIGETQYF. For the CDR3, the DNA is TGTGTCAGCGAAGGGACTAGCGGGATAGGAGAGACCCAGTACTTC.

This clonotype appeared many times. The CDR3 bases are TGCAGTGCTAGGAACAATTCACCCCTCCACTTT. Translation: CSARNNSPLHF. The chain carries TRBV20-1 and TRBJ1-6; D gene unclear. The CDR3 spans 11 residues. The germline V gene has CDR1 DFQATT and CDR2 SNEGSKA (reference sequence). V was trimmed by 3 bases and J by 7 bases, leaving 4 bases between them.

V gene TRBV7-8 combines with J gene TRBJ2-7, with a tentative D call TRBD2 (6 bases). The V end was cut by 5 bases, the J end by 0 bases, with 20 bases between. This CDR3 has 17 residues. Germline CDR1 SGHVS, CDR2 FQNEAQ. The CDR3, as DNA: TGTGCCAGCAGCCAAACGTTTACGGGAGTGTCCTCCTACGAGCAGTACTTC. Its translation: CASSQTFTGVSSYEQYF.

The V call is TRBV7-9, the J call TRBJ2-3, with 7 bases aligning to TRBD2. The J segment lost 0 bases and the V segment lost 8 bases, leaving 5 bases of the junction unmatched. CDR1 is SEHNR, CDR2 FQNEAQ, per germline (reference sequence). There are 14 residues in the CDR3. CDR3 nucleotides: TGTGCCAGCTCACGGGGGGTCAGCACAGATACGCAGTATTTT. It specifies CASSRGVSTDTQYF.